This T cell receptor (beta chain) was retrieved from a study of chemoradiotherapy in HPV16-positive cancers. In germline, CDR1 is MGHRA, CDR2 YSYEKL. CDR3 length: 15 residues. Deletions cut 1 base from V and 1 base from J, with 10 bases between. TCRdb's table, derived via immunoSEQ multiplex PCR, lists solely in-frame clones and lacks some. The table has about 33,000 clones, about 86% seen once. The chain recombines TRBV4-1 with TRBJ1-1, with a tentative D call TRBD1 (6 bases). The source material was blood, sampled from a patient who underwent chemoradiotherapy. The TCR originated in a human donor with HPV-associated anogenital cancer. In DNA, the CDR3 is TGCGCCAGCAGCCAAGGAGAGGGGGGGAACACTGAAGCTTTCTTT. Residues: CASSQGEGGNTEAFF.